The subject of this entry is one TCR beta chain. The antigen is undetermined. These data come from a study of cytomegalovirus exposure and HLA in healthy donors. The study's findings and limits: A likely sequencing artifact accounted for one observed cluster of highly shared sequence variants. The listing of 150 to 200 TCR beta chains classed them as cytomegalovirus-associated. In an earlier analysis, about 90% or about 30%: the productive usage of most TCR beta V segments.

The PCR used 60 Vbeta and 13 Jbeta primers. The table came from immunoSEQ multiplex PCR; TCRdb's copy has only in-frame clones and leaves some out. The repertoire has about 110,000 clones, 60% to 80% of them found once; the top ten carry roughly 2%. The ends lost 8 bases at V and 6 bases at J; junction bases unmatched: 12. CDR1 and CDR2 (germline): SGHAT, FQNNGV. The CDR3 consists of 15 residues. The chain couples TRBV11-2 to TRBJ2-3; 9 bases match TRBD1. The sequence derives from a young man in good health and CMV-seronegative. Material: PBMCs. CDR3 residues: CASGLDRGLSDTQYF. CDR3 nucleotides: TGTGCCAGCGGACTGGACAGGGGCCTTTCGGATACGCAGTATTTT.